Below are 24 T cell receptor beta chains sequenced from a single sample in a study of shared clonotypes between healthy human individuals. Assay used: immunoSEQ multiplex PCR; TCRdb lists only in-frame clones, some missing. Of 450,000 to 500,000 clones listed, 79% are singletons. The material sequenced was PBMCs. These receptors all come from a middle-aged woman in good health. Some clones in this sample may be carry-over from other donors' samples.

The chain employs TRBV7-3 and TRBJ1-2; no firm D call. From germline, CDR1 is SGHTA and CDR2 FQGTGA. Trimming took 2 bases from V and 8 from J, leaving 15 bases between them. The CDR3 runs 14 residues. The CDR3 protein is CASSLEGPTGGYTF. CDR3 sequence (DNA): TGTGCCAGCAGCTTAGAGGGCCCCACCGGGGGCTACACCTTC.

The chain couples TRBV28 to TRBJ1-1; 8 bases map to TRBD1. This CDR3 contains 15 residues. Trimming removed 5 bases from V and 2 bases from J; junction bases left unmatched: 7. Germline V gives CDR1 MDHEN, CDR2 SYDVKM. The CDR3 DNA sequence: TGTGCCAGCAGTACGGGACAGGATCCCAACACTGAAGCTTTCTTT. As protein: CASSTGQDPNTEAFF.

The chain combines TRBV18 with TRBJ2-3, with 14 positions matching TRBD2. Trimming took 2 bases from V and 1 from J; bases not matched to a gene: 11. The CDR3 extends over 20 amino acids. CDR1 and CDR2 from the germline V gene are KGHSH and LQKENI. CDR3: CASSPGPGLAGVIGTDTQYF. CDR3 DNA sequence: TGTGCCAGCTCACCAGGGCCGGGACTAGCGGGAGTTATTGGCACAGATACGCAGTATTTT.

On this clone itself: At one boundary the junction diverges from the germline segment, which might be a read error. Other DNA sequences in this sample translate to the same CDR3. The chain combines TRBV7-9 with TRBJ2-2; D call uncertain. Germline CDR1 reads SEHNR; CDR2 reads FQNEAQ (reference sequence). The CDR3 loop spans 12 amino acids. For the CDR3, the DNA is TGTGCCAGCAGCTTGAACTCCGGGGAGCTGTTTTTT. Its translation is CASSLNSGELFF.

The chain joins TRBV5-4 to TRBJ2-1; D unclear. Germline CDR1 reads SGHNT; CDR2 reads YYREEE (reference sequence). V lost 5 bases and J 5 bases, leaving 11 bases between the germline ends. This CDR3 is built from 13 residues. CDR3 protein: CASSTFGHNEQFF. The CDR3, as DNA: TGTGCCAGCAGTACCTTTGGACACAATGAGCAGTTCTTC.

V and J are TRBV7-9 and TRBJ2-7; possibly TRBD1 or TRBD2 for D (5 bases each). V gave up 5 bases and J gave up 7 bases, with 18 bases separating them. This CDR3 has 14 residues. Germline loops: CDR1 SEHNR, CDR2 FQNEAQ (reference sequence). The CDR3 is CASSLEGPAREQYF. CDR3 coding DNA: TGTGCCAGCAGCCTAGAGGGGCCGGCAAGGGAGCAGTACTTC. The full variable domain, rest sourced from reference TRBV7-9 and TRBJ2-7, is DTGVSQNPRHKITKRGQNVTFRCDPISEHNRLYWYRQTLGQGPEFLTYFQNEAQLEKSRLLSDRFSAERPKGSFSTLEIQRTEQGDSAMYLCASSLEGPAREQYFGPGTRLTVT.

The table lists this clone with a count of one. The rearrangement joins TRBV18 to TRBJ1-3; D unresolved. The V end lost 3 bases, the J end lost 0 bases, and 6 bases lay between the germline ends. Per germline, CDR1 KGHSH and CDR2 LQKENI. The length of the CDR3 is 14 residues. The CDR3 bases are TGTGCCAGCTCACCGAGGAGCTCTGGAAACACCATATATTTT. It translates to CASSPRSSGNTIYF.

At least ten counts were recorded for this clone. The chain's CDR3 is CATSRDPRVGYEQYF. The CDR3 DNA reads TGTGCCACCAGCAGAGATCCCAGGGTAGGCTACGAGCAGTACTTC. The chain recombines TRBV15 with TRBJ2-7; possible D gene TRBD1, 5 bases. Trimming removed 0 bases from V and 3 bases from J, with 12 bases in between. In germline, CDR1 is LNHNV, CDR2 YYDKDF (reference sequence). The CDR3 has 15 amino acids.

The chain joins TRBV4-2 to TRBJ2-7; possible D gene TRBD1, 6 bases. Germline values: CDR1 LGHNA, CDR2 YNFKEQ. CDR3 size: 15 residues. Trimming shortened V by 0 bases and J by 3 bases, and 12 bases separated the two germline ends. The CDR3 DNA reads TGTGCCAGCAGCCAAGAACAGGGCGAGGGCTACGAGCAGTACTTC. This gives the protein CASSQEQGEGYEQYF.

This clone was detected a few times. The CDR3 here is CASSLDREGEQFF. For the CDR3, the DNA is TGTGCCAGCAGCTTGGACAGGGAAGGTGAGCAGTTCTTC. The chain couples TRBV5-4 to TRBJ2-1; tentatively, D is TRBD1 (6 bases). CDR1 and CDR2 (germline): SGHNT, YYREEE (reference sequence). V was shortened by 0 bases and J by 9 bases, with 10 bases between the two germline ends. The CDR3 sequence is 13 residues long.

The DNA of the CDR3 is TGTGCCAGTAGTAAAGGACAGGGCAGCGGCAATCAGCCCCAGCATTTT. Amino acid sequence: CASSKGQGSGNQPQHF. The genes are TRBV19 and TRBJ1-5; 8 bases are a match to TRBD1. Germline V gene sequence: CDR1 LNHDA, CDR2 SQIVND (reference sequence). The CDR3 is 16 amino acids. Losses at the gene ends were 4 bases for V and 2 bases for J; bases not matched to a gene: 7.

DNA for the CDR3: TGTGCCTCAGGAGAGACCCAGTACTTC. This translates into CASGETQYF. V is TRBV7-8 and J is TRBJ2-5; D not certain. The V gene lost 11 bases and the J gene lost 4 bases, with 5 bases spanning the gap. Germline CDR1 is SGHVS and CDR2 is FQNEAQ. This CDR3 is built from 9 residues.

The chain joins TRBV28 to TRBJ1-2; maybe TRBD1 (5 bases). The CDR3 has 12 amino acids. Trimming took 6 bases from V and 7 from J, leaving 12 bases between them. Germline-derived CDR1 and CDR2 are MDHEN and SYDVKM. The CDR3 reads CASRDHGGGYTF. DNA of the CDR3: TGTGCCAGCAGGGACCATGGGGGTGGCTACACCTTC.

This clone was seen at least ten times. The genes are TRBV6-5 and TRBJ1-2, with TRBD1 matching over 9 bases. V shed 9 bases and J 2 bases; nucleotides not matched to a gene: 4. The CDR3 is 13 amino acids. Germline CDR1 reads MNHEY; CDR2 reads SVGAGI. The CDR3 loop is CASYRGQNYGYTF. The DNA for the CDR3 is TGTGCCAGTTACAGGGGGCAAAACTATGGCTACACCTTC.

With respect to this clone: It is likely a read error: a sequence one base away is far more abundant. The identical CDR3 is also encoded by other nucleotide sequences in the sample. The V call is TRBV29-1, the J call TRBJ1-1, with TRBD1 as a possible D gene (5 bases). V was pared by 4 bases and J by 2 bases, with 14 bases between. The CDR3 is 14 residues long. Per germline, CDR1 SQVTM and CDR2 ANQGSEA. The CDR3 DNA sequence: TGCAGCGTTGCCTCCGGGGCGTCTAACACTGAAGCTTTCTTT. Translation gives CSVASGASNTEAFF.

The V call is TRBV10-3, the J call TRBJ2-2, with 8 bases matching TRBD1. Germline CDR1 ENHRY, CDR2 SYGVKD. The CDR3 consists of 18 residues. With V trimmed by 6 bases and J by 1 base, 13 bases remained unmatched. CDR3 sequence reads: CAIRERVVDRGNTGELFF. The CDR3 DNA is TGTGCCATCAGGGAACGAGTCGTCGACAGGGGGAACACCGGGGAGCTGTTTTTT.

A remark on this clone: A single base is all that separates this from a far larger clone, so a read error is likely. In the same sample, other DNA sequences code for this CDR3. This chain uses TRBV2 with TRBJ1-1, with 10 bases that match TRBD1. Germline CDR1 is SNHLY and CDR2 is FYNNEI. There are 15 residues in the CDR3. The DNA for the CDR3 is TGTGCCAGCAGTGAATGGGACAGGGGCTCTCCTGAAGCCTTCTTT. This sequence encodes CASSEWDRGSPEAFF.

As concerns this clone: This same CDR3 is encoded by further DNA sequences in the sample. The V gene is TRBV18, the J gene TRBJ2-3; D gene uncertain. Trimming removed 2 bases at V and 1 base at J, with 7 bases between. This CDR3 has 14 residues. CDR1 is KGHSH and CDR2 is LQKENI in the germline V gene. CDR3 sequence reads: CASSPTGGTDTQYF. CDR3 nucleotide sequence: TGTGCCAGCTCACCAACGGGTGGCACAGATACGCAGTATTTT.

This sequence joins TRBV19 and TRBJ2-7; 8 bases match TRBD1. The CDR3 sequence is 16 residues long. CDR1 is LNHDA and CDR2 is SQIVND in the germline V gene (reference sequence). The ends lost 2 bases at V and 5 bases at J; junction bases unmatched: 11. Written as DNA, the CDR3 is TGTGCCAGTAGTATAACCCGGACAGGGCCCCGTCACGAGCAGTACTTC. Translating gives CASSITRTGPRHEQYF. Based on the CDR3 plus reference TRBV19 and TRBJ2-7, the full variable domain is DGGITQSPKYLFRKEGQNVTLSCEQNLNHDAMYWYRQDPGQGLRLIYYSQIVNDFQKGDIAEGYSVSREKKESFPLTVTSAQKNPTAFYLCASSITRTGPRHEQYFGPGTRLTVT.

DNA for the CDR3: TGTGCCAGCAGCTCATTCGGGACAGGAGATACGCAGTATTTT. Translation gives CASSSFGTGDTQYF. The chain carries TRBV7-2 and TRBJ2-3, with 8 bases that match TRBD1. This CDR3 region has 14 residues. V dropped 4 bases and J dropped 5; count of bases not matched to a gene: 5. CDR1 and CDR2 from the germline V gene are SGHTA and FQGNSA.

The chain has TRBV5-5 and TRBJ1-3; D remains ambiguous. The ends were cut back, 4 bases at V and 0 bases at J, with 11 bases in the middle. CDR1 SGHKS and CDR2 YYEKEE come from the germline V gene (reference sequence). This CDR3 contains 15 residues. The CDR3 loop is CASSPGPRSGNTIYF. CDR3 DNA: TGTGCCAGCAGCCCCGGGCCCCGCTCTGGAAACACCATATATTTT.

This clone appeared once. This rearrangement joins TRBV9 to TRBJ1-3, with D tentatively TRBD1 (5 bases). CDR1 is SGDLS, CDR2 YYNGEE, per germline. V lost 0 bases to trimming and J lost 0 bases, with 13 bases between them. This CDR3 region has 17 residues. The CDR3 DNA follows: TGTGCCAGCAGCGTAGGGGGGGGACCGCGCTCTGGAAACACCATATATTTT. Translation: CASSVGGGPRSGNTIYF.

The V and J genes are TRBV7-9 and TRBJ2-1; TRBD1 might be the D (7 bases). Germline CDR1 SEHNR, CDR2 FQNEAQ (reference sequence). CDR3 size: 14 residues. Trimming left V 6 bases short and J 9 bases short, with 18 bases between. The CDR3 DNA follows: TGTGCCAGCAGTTACTCGCCAGGGGGAGGTGAGCAGTTCTTC. This translates into CASSYSPGGGEQFF.

In regard to this clone: This CDR3 is also generated by other DNA sequences in the sample. V is TRBV28 and J is TRBJ2-7; D is uncertain. V lost 2 bases and J lost 7, with 6 bases in between. The CDR3 is 11 residues long. The germline V gene encodes CDR1 MDHEN and CDR2 SYDVKM. In nucleotides, the CDR3 is TGTGCCAGCAGTTTAGTGGGAGAGCAGTACTTC. Amino acids: CASSLVGEQYF.